These T cell receptor beta chains were read from a single sample in a study of blood T cell repertoires in COVID-19. Clones were read by immunoSEQ multiplex PCR, and TCRdb kept only the in-frame ones, dropping some. The data show about 220,000 clones, with 70% to 90% seen just once and under 15% held by the top ten. The sample consisted of PBMCs or T cells enriched from blood (not recorded which). Receptors were obtained from a woman in her forties or fifties with acute COVID-19. Each CDR3 is given with its conserved first and last residue. D genes are given only for firm matches. Size is stated for part of the rows, as once, few or many counts, or as a class when the clone is expanded.

>TRBD1|TRBV19|-|TRBJ2-3
TGTGCCAGTAGTACCCGCCAGGGGGCAGATACGCAGTATTTT
CASSTRQGADTQYF
>TRBD2|TRBV7-2|-|TRBJ2-3
TGTGCCAGCAGCTTAGACGGGAGGGCCACAGATACGCAGTATTTT
CASSLDGRATDTQYF
>-|TRBV6-5|-|TRBJ2-1
TGTGCCAGCAGCCCCGACCGGAGCTCCTACAATGAGCAGTTCTTC
CASSPDRSSYNEQFF
>-|TRBV3-1/TRBV3-2|-|TRBJ1-2
TGTGCCAGCAGCCAAGATTCTCTATGGCAGGGTGGTTATGGCTACACCTTC
CASSQDSLWQGGYGYTF
>-|TRBV28|-|TRBJ2-7
TGTGCCAGCAGTTTCCAGCTTCGGGGGTACGAGCAGTACTTC
CASSFQLRGYEQYF
>-|TRBV24-1|once|TRBJ1-4
TGTGCCACCAGTGGACCGGCGGGTGAAAAACTGTTTTTT
CATSGPAGEKLFF
>-|TRBV9|-|TRBJ1-1
TGTGCCAGCACGCGGGGGGACGGGGGCACTGAAGCTTTCTTT
CASTRGDGGTEAFF
>-|TRBV28|-|TRBJ2-1
TGTGCCAGCAGTTTCCGCGTCCCCAATGAGCAGTTCTTC
CASSFRVPNEQFF
>TRBD1|TRBV6-5|-|TRBJ2-3
TGTGCCAGCAGTTACCTAACGACAGGGACAGATACGCAGTATTTT
CASSYLTTGTDTQYF
>-|TRBV5-1|-|TRBJ2-5
TGCGCCAGCAGCATGACTGGGAGAGGGGAGACCCAGTACTTC
CASSMTGRGETQYF
>-|TRBV9|once|TRBJ2-3
TGTGCCAGCAGCGTAGAGGACAAGCTGGATACGCAGTATTTT
CASSVEDKLDTQYF
>TRBD1|TRBV28|-|TRBJ1-2
TGTGCCAGCAGTTTAAGGTCAGGGGGCTGGTATGGCTACACCTTC
CASSLRSGGWYGYTF
>-|TRBV7-9|-|TRBJ2-1
TGTGCCAGCAGCTCCCACCGTGGGGGCAGGGGCTTCGGCAATGAGCAGTTCTTC
CASSSHRGGRGFGNEQFF
>-|TRBV30|-|TRBJ1-3
TGTGCCTGGAGTGGCGGATCTGGAAACACCATATATTTT
CAWSGGSGNTIYF
>TRBD2|TRBV2|-|TRBJ2-7
TGTGCCAGCAGTGAGATGTGGCTAGCGGGAGACCACGAGCAGTACTTC
CASSEMWLAGDHEQYF
>TRBD2|TRBV9|-|TRBJ2-4
TGTGCCAGCAGCGTACGGGCTAGCGGGAACATTCAGTACTTC
CASSVRASGNIQYF